This is a list of T cell receptor beta chains from one sample in a study of blood T cell repertoires in COVID-19. Data came from immunoSEQ multiplex PCR; TCRdb stores just in-frame clones and leaves some out. Here the sample spans around 110,000 clones, less than 85% being singletons. Sequenced: peripheral blood. The receptors here all came from an older woman with acute or convalescent COVID-19. CDR3s include the opening cysteine and the closing phenylalanine or tryptophan. Each record gives: V gene, clone size, J gene, D gene, CDR3 protein, CDR3 DNA. The D gene is left open where the match is weak. Clone size is stated in some rows and not others, as once, few, many or a class when expanded.

TRBV10-3	-	TRBJ1-5	-	CAISESPGAYSNQPQHF	TGTGCCATCAGTGAGTCGCCAGGGGCTTATAGCAATCAGCCCCAGCATTTT
TRBV7-9	-	TRBJ1-1	-	CASRGSPNTEAFF	TGTGCCAGCAGGGGCAGCCCCAACACTGAAGCTTTCTTT
TRBV2	-	TRBJ2-1	TRBD2	CASRGSSGYNEQFF	TGTGCCAGCAGGGGGTCTAGCGGATACAATGAGCAGTTCTTC
TRBV27	-	TRBJ2-1	TRBD1	CASSRTGGYNEQFF	TGTGCCAGCAGTAGGACAGGCGGCTACAATGAGCAGTTCTTC
TRBV6-5	-	TRBJ2-5	TRBD1	CASSRGLETQYF	TGTGCCAGCAGCAGGGGGTTAGAGACCCAGTACTTC
TRBV5-4	-	TRBJ2-5	-	CASSGRQGYSETQYF	TGTGCCAGCAGCGGTCGCCAGGGTTATTCAGAGACCCAGTACTTC
TRBV5-4	-	TRBJ1-2	TRBD1	CASSFGTGALKGYTF	TGTGCCAGCAGCTTTGGGACAGGGGCCTTAAAGGGCTACACCTTC
TRBV18	-	TRBJ2-5	TRBD1	CASSPLNTGTAQETQYF	TGTGCCAGCTCACCCCTCAATACCGGGACAGCCCAAGAGACCCAGTACTTC
TRBV3-1/TRBV3-2	-	TRBJ2-1	TRBD1	CASSHRDRGAYNEQFF	TGTGCCAGCAGCCACAGGGACAGGGGGGCCTACAATGAGCAGTTCTTC
TRBV5-4	-	TRBJ1-4	-	CASSLQGINEKLFF	TGTGCCAGCAGCTTGCAGGGAATTAATGAAAAACTGTTTTTT
TRBV9	many	TRBJ2-7	-	CASSVEGGGYEQYF	TGTGCCAGCAGCGTAGAGGGAGGTGGCTACGAGCAGTACTTC
TRBV7-2	-	TRBJ2-7	-	CASSRLGGSYEQYF	TGTGCCAGCAGCCGTTTAGGGGGCTCCTACGAGCAGTACTTC
TRBV7-2	-	TRBJ2-1	TRBD2	CASSLASGSAGNEQFF	TGTGCCAGCAGCTTGGCTAGCGGGAGTGCAGGGAATGAGCAGTTCTTC
TRBV30	once	TRBJ1-2	-	CAGDQGRTDYGYTF	TGTGCCGGGGATCAGGGCCGGACAGACTATGGCTACACCTTC
TRBV11-2	-	TRBJ2-7	-	CASSLSTGSHYEQYF	TGTGCCAGCAGCTTATCGACAGGCTCACACTACGAGCAGTACTTC
TRBV7-9	-	TRBJ2-2	-	CASSSYQEAGELFF	TGTGCCAGCAGCTCATATCAGGAAGCCGGGGAGCTGTTTTTT
TRBV5-1	-	TRBJ1-6	-	CASSPTGSNNSPLHF	TGCGCCAGCAGCCCTACAGGTTCGAATAATTCACCCCTCCACTTT
TRBV3-1/TRBV3-2	once	TRBJ1-6	-	CASSRGGPLHF	TGTGCCAGCAGCCGGGGAGGGCCCCTCCACTTT
TRBV29-1	-	TRBJ2-7	-	CSASSTGSYEQYF	TGCAGCGCCTCATCGACAGGTTCGTACGAGCAGTACTTC
TRBV2	-	TRBJ2-7	TRBD2	CASSERSGGPYEQYF	TGTGCCAGCAGTGAGAGGAGCGGGGGACCCTACGAGCAGTACTTC
TRBV6-2/TRBV6-3	-	TRBJ2-3	TRBD1	CASSRSGGAIADTQYF	TGTGCCAGCAGCAGGTCAGGGGGCGCGATAGCAGATACGCAGTATTTT
TRBV19	-	TRBJ1-2	TRBD1	CASSIRGQGAGYGYTF	TGTGCCAGTAGTATCCGAGGCCAGGGGGCGGGCTATGGCTACACCTTC
TRBV28	-	TRBJ1-3	-	CASSLTAVRNTIYF	TGTGCCAGCAGTTTAACAGCAGTCAGAAACACCATATATTTT
TRBV7-9	few	TRBJ1-2	-	CASSFGQGTYGYTF	TGTGCCAGCAGCTTCGGCCAGGGCACCTATGGCTACACCTTC
TRBV6-1	-	TRBJ2-5	-	CASSEEWGEETQYF	TGTGCCAGCAGTGAAGAGTGGGGGGAGGAGACCCAGTACTTC
TRBV6-1	-	TRBJ2-2	TRBD1	CASSDGDRDTGELFF	TGTGCCAGCAGTGATGGGGACAGAGACACCGGGGAGCTGTTTTTT
TRBV13	-	TRBJ2-7	-	CASSRATAESGVSSYEQYF	TGTGCCAGCAGCCGCGCAACCGCGGAGTCGGGAGTTTCCTCCTACGAGCAGTACTTC
TRBV6-2/TRBV6-3	-	TRBJ2-3	TRBD2	CASSPRLAGLSSTDTQYF	TGTGCCAGCAGTCCGCGACTAGCGGGGTTATCTAGCACAGATACGCAGTATTTT
TRBV7-8	-	TRBJ1-2	-	CASSPRTANGYTF	TGTGCCAGCAGCCCCCGGACAGCCAATGGCTACACCTTC
TRBV19	-	TRBJ2-3	-	CASDTLSGDTQYF	TGTGCCAGCGACACCCTTTCCGGAGATACGCAGTATTTT
TRBV11-2	-	TRBJ2-5	-	CASSLGGVGRLGTQYF	TGTGCCAGCAGCTTAGGTGGAGTCGGCCGGTTAGGAACCCAGTACTTC
TRBV19	-	TRBJ1-1	TRBD1	CASSSMDRGLFTEAFF	TGTGCCAGTAGTTCCATGGACAGGGGGCTTTTCACTGAAGCTTTCTTT
TRBV28	few	TRBJ1-2	TRBD1	CASSSLRTGRQRGGYTF	TGTGCCAGCAGTTCGCTTCGGACAGGGCGCCAACGGGGTGGCTACACCTTC
TRBV10-2	-	TRBJ1-5	TRBD1	CASADRAGNQPQHF	TGCGCCAGCGCGGACAGGGCGGGCAATCAGCCCCAGCATTTT
TRBV11-1	-	TRBJ2-3	-	CASSSDRSTDTQYF	TGTGCCAGCAGCTCCGACAGGAGCACAGATACGCAGTATTTT
TRBV18	-	TRBJ2-1	TRBD2	CASSGTSDNEQFF	TGTGCCAGCTCAGGGACTAGCGACAATGAGCAGTTCTTC
TRBV5-1	-	TRBJ1-2	TRBD1	CASRLTGGDGYTF	TGCGCCAGCAGGCTAACAGGGGGGGATGGCTACACCTTC
TRBV27	-	TRBJ2-3	-	CASSSIGEADTQYF	TGTGCCAGCAGTTCCATCGGGGAGGCAGATACGCAGTATTTT
TRBV10-3	-	TRBJ2-1	TRBD2	CAISYLAGEDNEQFF	TGTGCCATCAGCTACTTAGCGGGAGAGGACAATGAGCAGTTCTTC
TRBV29-1	-	TRBJ1-1	TRBD1	CSVDPGGTEAFF	TGCAGCGTTGACCCAGGGGGCACTGAAGCTTTCTTT
TRBV6-5	-	TRBJ2-5	TRBD1	CATRDRGRETQYF	TGTGCCACGAGGGACAGGGGGCGTGAGACCCAGTACTTC
TRBV3-1/TRBV3-2	-	TRBJ1-6	-	CASSQPDRDSPLHF	TGTGCCAGCAGCCAACCGGACAGAGATTCACCCCTCCACTTT
TRBV11-1	-	TRBJ2-5	TRBD2	CASSPYQGGSETQYF	TGTGCCAGCAGCCCCTACCAGGGAGGGTCGGAGACCCAGTACTTC
TRBV2	-	TRBJ1-1	TRBD1	CASGGQGSTEAFF	TGTGCCAGCGGCGGACAGGGGAGCACTGAAGCTTTCTTT
TRBV29-1	-	TRBJ1-1	TRBD1	CSVVVSGTENTEAFF	TGCAGCGTTGTTGTCTCCGGGACAGAAAACACTGAAGCTTTCTTT
TRBV19	-	TRBJ1-2	TRBD1	CASSLGQGVLMDYGYTF	TGTGCCAGTAGTTTGGGACAGGGGGTGCTTATGGACTATGGCTACACCTTC
TRBV21-1	-	TRBJ2-7	-	CASSKTISYEQYF	TGTGCCAGCAGCAAAACAATCTCCTACGAGCAGTACTTC
TRBV5-1	few	TRBJ1-2	-	CASSLDSYGYTF	TGCGCCAGCAGCTTGGACAGCTATGGCTACACCTTC
TRBV19	few	TRBJ2-7	-	CASSKEPRDYEQYF	TGTGCCAGTAGTAAGGAACCTCGGGATTACGAGCAGTACTTC
TRBV25-1	-	TRBJ2-7	-	CASSDRVAYEQYF	TGTGCCAGCAGTGACAGGGTAGCCTACGAGCAGTACTTC
TRBV27	-	TRBJ1-4	TRBD1	CASSPQGTGFNEKLFF	TGTGCCAGCAGTCCACAAGGGACAGGGTTTAATGAAAAACTGTTTTTT
TRBV14	-	TRBJ2-5	TRBD2	CASSQASGSGETQYF	TGTGCCAGCAGCCAAGCTAGCGGGAGTGGGGAGACCCAGTACTTC